This T cell receptor beta chain was observed in a study of CD8 T cells in Susac syndrome. Study observations and caveats: It was acknowledged in the study that the number of individuals who were included in its TCR sequencing and HLA analysis was relatively small.

CDR3 length: 15 amino acids. Trimming shortened V by 1 base and J by 0 bases, and 10 bases separated the two germline ends. CDR1 and CDR2 from the germline V gene are SGHRS and YFSETQ. Comments on this clonotype: The antigen is undetermined.

Random-hexamer reverse transcription was applied to roughly 0.5 to 1 ug RNA. TCRdb used MiXCR to reprocess the immunoSEQ multiplex PCR reads, holding one entry per CDR3 protein. Of 73,000 or so distinct CDR3 sequences listed, around 96% were seen once; the top ten hold just under 0.4%. This TCR came from a human donor with multiple sclerosis. What was sequenced was CD8+ T cells from PBMCs. The chain is built from TRBV5-1 and TRBJ2-5; D possibly uses TRBD1 or TRBD2 (5 bases each). CDR3 protein: CASSLWGRYQETQYF. For the CDR3, the DNA is TGCGCCAGCAGCTTGTGGGGACGGTACCAAGAGACCCAGTACTTC. Based on the CDR3 plus reference TRBV5-1 and TRBJ2-5, the full variable domain is KAGVTQTPRYLIKTRGQQVTLSCSPISGHRSVSWYQQTPGQGLQFLFEYFSETQRNKGNFPGRFSGRQFSNSRSEMNVSTLELGDSALYLCASSLWGRYQETQYFGPGTRLLVL.